This is a list of T cell receptor beta chains from one sample in a study of sequential checkpoint blockade in melanoma. Method: immunoSEQ multiplex PCR; TCRdb's copy keeps in-frame clones and lacks some. The sample lists 31,000 or so clones, around nine tenths occurring once. The sequencing here drew on CD8+ T cells sorted from blood (inferred from file names), taken from a patient given nivolumab and ipilimumab in sequence. These receptors all stem from a human donor with melanoma. The CDR3 runs from the conserved cysteine through the conserved F or W. Fields, in order: V gene, J gene, CDR3 length, clone size, D gene, CDR3 DNA, CDR3 protein. A D gene is named only where the DNA matches it firmly. Not all rows give a size; the values are once, few, many and, for expanded clones, a class.

V gene: TRBV27
J gene: TRBJ2-1
CDR3 length: 17
clone size: -
D gene: -
CDR3 DNA: TGTGCCAGCAGTTTATCGATCGGAGCCTGGTCCTACAATGAGCAGTTCTTC
CDR3 protein: CASSLSIGAWSYNEQFF

V gene: TRBV9
J gene: TRBJ2-1
CDR3 length: 14
clone size: -
D gene: -
CDR3 DNA: TGTGCCAGCAGCGCCGGGACTGTCGGCAATGAGCAGTTCTTC
CDR3 protein: CASSAGTVGNEQFF

V gene: TRBV30
J gene: TRBJ1-4
CDR3 length: 15
clone size: few
D gene: TRBD1
CDR3 DNA: TGTGCCTGGATTCCTCCGGGACAGGGTAATGAAAAACTGTTTTTT
CDR3 protein: CAWIPPGQGNEKLFF

V gene: TRBV6-5
J gene: TRBJ2-7
CDR3 length: 15
clone size: -
D gene: TRBD2
CDR3 DNA: TGTGCCAGCAGTCAAAAACTAGCGGGAGCTCACGAGCAGTACTTC
CDR3 protein: CASSQKLAGAHEQYF

V gene: TRBV10-3
J gene: TRBJ2-2
CDR3 length: 16
clone size: -
D gene: TRBD2
CDR3 DNA: TGTGCCATCAGTGATCAGCGGGGGTTGAACACCGGGGAGCTGTTTTTT
CDR3 protein: CAISDQRGLNTGELFF

V gene: TRBV4-1
J gene: TRBJ2-7
CDR3 length: 14
clone size: -
D gene: -
CDR3 DNA: TGTGCCAGCAGCCAGAGGTGGAGCTCCTACGAGCAGTACTTC
CDR3 protein: CASSQRWSSYEQYF

V gene: TRBV7-9
J gene: TRBJ1-2
CDR3 length: 12
clone size: -
D gene: TRBD1
CDR3 DNA: TGTGCCAGCAGATGGGACAGGGGTGGCTACACCTTC
CDR3 protein: CASRWDRGGYTF

V gene: TRBV28
J gene: TRBJ2-5
CDR3 length: 16
clone size: -
D gene: TRBD1
CDR3 DNA: TGTGCCAGCAGTTCCCTCCTCGACAGGGGATGGGAGACCCAGTACTTC
CDR3 protein: CASSSLLDRGWETQYF

V gene: TRBV29-1
J gene: TRBJ2-1
CDR3 length: 13
clone size: -
D gene: -
CDR3 DNA: TGCAGCGTTGCGGTAGCGGCGGACAATGAGCAGTTCTTC
CDR3 protein: CSVAVAADNEQFF

V gene: TRBV5-6
J gene: TRBJ1-2
CDR3 length: 14
clone size: -
D gene: -
CDR3 DNA: TGTGCCAGCAGCTTGGACAAATTTTACTATGGCTACACCTTC
CDR3 protein: CASSLDKFYYGYTF

V gene: TRBV4-1
J gene: TRBJ2-3
CDR3 length: 14
clone size: -
D gene: -
CDR3 DNA: TGCGCCAGCAGCCAAGATAGAAGCACAGATACGCAGTATTTT
CDR3 protein: CASSQDRSTDTQYF

V gene: TRBV11-2
J gene: TRBJ1-2
CDR3 length: 13
clone size: once
D gene: -
CDR3 DNA: TGTGCCAGCAGCTTAGATGGGCCTCGGGGCTACACCTTC
CDR3 protein: CASSLDGPRGYTF

V gene: TRBV15
J gene: TRBJ2-5
CDR3 length: 14
clone size: -
D gene: -
CDR3 DNA: TGTGCCACCAGCGGTCGCGGTGGGTTGGAGACCCAGTACTTC
CDR3 protein: CATSGRGGLETQYF

V gene: TRBV10-1
J gene: TRBJ2-1
CDR3 length: 14
clone size: -
D gene: -
CDR3 DNA: TGCGCCAGCAGTGAGTCGACAGTAGTCAATGAGCAGTTCTTC
CDR3 protein: CASSESTVVNEQFF

V gene: TRBV29-1
J gene: TRBJ2-3
CDR3 length: 15
clone size: -
D gene: -
CDR3 DNA: TGCAGCGTTCACGGGGGAGCGCTACGCACAGATACGCAGTATTTT
CDR3 protein: CSVHGGALRTDTQYF

V gene: TRBV7-7
J gene: TRBJ2-5
CDR3 length: 14
clone size: once
D gene: TRBD1
CDR3 DNA: TGTGCTAGCAGCCGTACGACCCGGCAGGGGGCCCAGTACTTC
CDR3 protein: CASSRTTRQGAQYF

V gene: TRBV28
J gene: TRBJ2-2
CDR3 length: 16
clone size: -
D gene: TRBD2
CDR3 DNA: TGTGCCAGCAGTGCCCGGACTAGCGGGGGAAACGGGGAGCTGTTTTTT
CDR3 protein: CASSARTSGGNGELFF

V gene: TRBV14
J gene: TRBJ2-2
CDR3 length: 14
clone size: few
D gene: -
CDR3 DNA: TGTGCCAGCAGCCAGGGACTTTACACCGGGGAGCTGTTTTTT
CDR3 protein: CASSQGLYTGELFF

V gene: TRBV29-1
J gene: TRBJ1-1
CDR3 length: 13
clone size: -
D gene: TRBD1
CDR3 DNA: TGCAGCGTCGTGGGACAGGGGGGGACTGAAGCTTTCTTT
CDR3 protein: CSVVGQGGTEAFF

V gene: TRBV28
J gene: TRBJ2-5
CDR3 length: 14
clone size: -
D gene: -
CDR3 DNA: TGTGCCAGCAGTTTACAGGGAGGCCAAGAGACCCAGTACTTC
CDR3 protein: CASSLQGGQETQYF

V gene: TRBV28
J gene: TRBJ2-3
CDR3 length: 14
clone size: -
D gene: -
CDR3 DNA: TGTGCCAGCAGTTTCCCCTTACCAGGAGATACGCAGTATTTT
CDR3 protein: CASSFPLPGDTQYF

V gene: TRBV10-3
J gene: TRBJ2-7
CDR3 length: 13
clone size: medium-sized
D gene: -
CDR3 DNA: TGTGCCATCAGTGAGACCAGATCCTACGAGCAGTACTTC
CDR3 protein: CAISETRSYEQYF

V gene: TRBV18
J gene: TRBJ2-1
CDR3 length: 17
clone size: -
D gene: TRBD1
CDR3 DNA: TGTGCCAGCTCACCCCTCCCTTCTGGCAGGGGGTACAATGAGCAGTTCTTC
CDR3 protein: CASSPLPSGRGYNEQFF

V gene: TRBV13
J gene: TRBJ1-2
CDR3 length: 16
clone size: -
D gene: TRBD1
CDR3 DNA: TGTGCCAGCAGCTACCCCGGGACAGATCCTAACTATGGCTACACCTTC
CDR3 protein: CASSYPGTDPNYGYTF

V gene: TRBV11-2
J gene: TRBJ1-1
CDR3 length: 12
clone size: -
D gene: -
CDR3 DNA: TGTGCCAGCACCCTGACAGGAACTGAAGCTTTCTTT
CDR3 protein: CASTLTGTEAFF

V gene: TRBV7-2
J gene: TRBJ1-4
CDR3 length: 14
clone size: once
D gene: -
CDR3 DNA: TGTGCCAGCAGCCCCCCCGGGGGAAGCGAAAAACTGTTTTTT
CDR3 protein: CASSPPGGSEKLFF

V gene: TRBV29-1
J gene: TRBJ1-1
CDR3 length: 13
clone size: -
D gene: -
CDR3 DNA: TGCAGCGTGCAGGGCTCAAAGAACACTGAAGCTTTCTTT
CDR3 protein: CSVQGSKNTEAFF

V gene: TRBV30
J gene: TRBJ2-7
CDR3 length: 12
clone size: -
D gene: TRBD2
CDR3 DNA: TGTGCCTGGAGCCATCGTAGCGGGCAACAGTACTTC
CDR3 protein: CAWSHRSGQQYF

V gene: TRBV25-1
J gene: TRBJ2-7
CDR3 length: 14
clone size: once
D gene: TRBD2
CDR3 DNA: TGTGCCAGCAGTGAGGTATTCGGGGGGGTCGAGCAGTACTTC
CDR3 protein: CASSEVFGGVEQYF

V gene: TRBV7-2
J gene: TRBJ2-7
CDR3 length: 16
clone size: -
D gene: -
CDR3 DNA: TGTGCCAGCAGCTTAGCGTCGGCAGGGATTGCCTACGAGCAGTACTTC
CDR3 protein: CASSLASAGIAYEQYF

V gene: TRBV9
J gene: TRBJ2-7
CDR3 length: 15
clone size: -
D gene: -
CDR3 DNA: TGTGCCAGCAGCGTACCCAGGCCCTACTCCTACGAGCAGTACTTC
CDR3 protein: CASSVPRPYSYEQYF

V gene: TRBV7-4
J gene: TRBJ2-1
CDR3 length: 14
clone size: -
D gene: TRBD2
CDR3 DNA: TGTGCCAGCAGCCGTAGCGGGAGGGAGGGGGAGCAGTTCTTC
CDR3 protein: CASSRSGREGEQFF

V gene: TRBV11-2
J gene: TRBJ2-1
CDR3 length: 17
clone size: -
D gene: TRBD2
CDR3 DNA: TGTGCCAGCAGCTCCCTAGCGGGGGCCCTCTCCTACAATGAGCAGTTCTTC
CDR3 protein: CASSSLAGALSYNEQFF

V gene: TRBV29-1
J gene: TRBJ2-2
CDR3 length: 11
clone size: -
D gene: -
CDR3 DNA: TGCAGCGTTACACAGGGAGGGGAGCTGTTTTTT
CDR3 protein: CSVTQGGELFF

V gene: TRBV14
J gene: TRBJ1-6
CDR3 length: 14
clone size: few
D gene: -
CDR3 DNA: TGTGCCAGCAGCCAAGTGGAGTATAATTCACCCCTCCACTTT
CDR3 protein: CASSQVEYNSPLHF

V gene: TRBV27
J gene: TRBJ2-1
CDR3 length: 16
clone size: -
D gene: -
CDR3 DNA: TGTGCCAGCAGTTCAATCAGGGGCGCATCCTACAATGAGCAGTTCTTC
CDR3 protein: CASSSIRGASYNEQFF

V gene: TRBV6-6
J gene: TRBJ2-7
CDR3 length: 13
clone size: -
D gene: TRBD1
CDR3 DNA: TGTGCCAGCAGACAGGACAGGGGTGTCGAGCAGTACTTC
CDR3 protein: CASRQDRGVEQYF

V gene: TRBV11-2
J gene: TRBJ2-1
CDR3 length: 16
clone size: -
D gene: TRBD1
CDR3 DNA: TGTGCCAGCAGCCCGACGGACAGGGGGCCCTACAATGAGCAGTTCTTC
CDR3 protein: CASSPTDRGPYNEQFF

V gene: TRBV10-3
J gene: TRBJ2-7
CDR3 length: 15
clone size: -
D gene: TRBD2
CDR3 DNA: TGTGCCATCAGTGATCTTCCCGGGAGGTTACACGAGCAGTACTTC
CDR3 protein: CAISDLPGRLHEQYF

V gene: TRBV11-2
J gene: TRBJ2-7
CDR3 length: 14
clone size: few
D gene: TRBD2
CDR3 DNA: TGTGCCAGCAGCTCGCGGGAGTCCCCCTACGAGCAGTACTTC
CDR3 protein: CASSSRESPYEQYF